This T cell receptor (beta chain) was retrieved from a study of memory CD4+ T cells and cytomegalovirus serostatus. Overall study context: Of the healthy Belgian adults, 9 were CMV seropositive and more than 20 seronegative.

Germline V CDR1 and CDR2: SGHDN, FVKESK. The CDR3 has 13 residues. V was cut by 4 bases and J by 1 base, with 2 bases left in between. Single viable CD3+CD4+CD8-CD45RO+ cells were sorted as the memory CD4+ T cells. Concerning this clone: The antigen remains undetermined.

Source study methods: Out-of-frame sequences were removed, leaving roughly 2.1 million distinct TCRbeta sequences. Repertoires were generated with immunoSEQ multiplex PCR, while TCRdb's copy carries only in-frame clones and drops some. That table is the source of V, J and clone size, and D and trimming were worked out from the DNA. The table includes about 75,000 clones, about 73% detected once. General observations from the study: About 40% of the roughly 160 known CMV-associated TCRbeta sequences appeared in CD4+ memory. Median bootstrapped AUC for CMV status was about 0.94 originally, less than 0.92 US-trained.

This TCR was sampled from an adult in good health and CMV-seropositive. The chain links TRBV14 to TRBJ2-6; no clear D gene. Input material: memory CD4+ T cells from blood. In DNA form, the CDR3 reads TGTGCCAGCAGCCGGTCTGGGGCCAACGTCCTGACTTTC. As protein: CASSRSGANVLTF.